This is a list of T cell receptor beta chains from one sample in a study of long-term antiretroviral therapy in people with HIV. Clones were sequenced by immunoSEQ multiplex PCR, and TCRdb holds only the in-frame ones, with some missing. The table has 48,000 or so clones, about 86% seen once; the top ten hold around 3.2%. Sequenced material: unsorted PBMCs, taken 0.8 years after starting antiretroviral therapy. Every receptor here comes from a woman under 30 with HIV. Each CDR3 is given with its conserved first and last residue. D genes are given only for firm matches. Only part of the rows carry a size: once, few, many, or a class if the clone is expanded.

>TRBJ2-1|15|.|.|TRBV14
CASSLGLARYNEQFF
TGTGCCAGCAGCTTAGGGCTAGCCAGATACAATGAGCAGTTCTTC
>TRBJ1-1|12|.|.|TRBV27
CASSDTYTEAFF
TGTGCCAGCAGCGACACATACACTGAAGCTTTCTTT
>TRBJ2-5|15|.|.|TRBV5-1
CASSLDSPLRETQYF
TGCGCCAGCAGCTTGGACAGCCCCCTTCGAGAGACCCAGTACTTC
>TRBJ2-5|13|TRBD1|.|TRBV6-4
CASSVRGGETQYF
TGTGCCAGCAGTGTACGAGGGGGCGAGACCCAGTACTTC
>TRBJ2-1|15|TRBD2|.|TRBV4-2
CASSTGTSGYNEQFF
TGTGCCAGCAGTACCGGGACTAGCGGATACAATGAGCAGTTCTTC
>TRBJ1-4|17|TRBD1|.|TRBV6-1
CASSDRTGGAANEKLFF
TGTGCCAGCAGTGACCGGACAGGGGGCGCAGCGAATGAAAAACTGTTTTTT
>TRBJ2-1|12|.|.|TRBV10-2
CASRTFTLEQFF
TGCGCCAGCAGGACATTCACCCTGGAGCAGTTCTTC
>TRBJ2-2|17|TRBD2|.|TRBV11-3
CASSPGTSGSGTGELFF
TGTGCCAGCAGCCCGGGGACTAGCGGGAGTGGCACCGGGGAGCTGTTTTTT
>TRBJ1-1|13|.|once|TRBV6-1
CASSEEAGTEAFF
TGTGCCAGCAGTGAAGAGGCCGGCACTGAAGCTTTCTTT
>TRBJ2-3|14|.|.|TRBV5-3
CARSLEQGADTQYF
TGTGCCAGAAGCTTGGAGCAAGGGGCAGATACGCAGTATTTT
>TRBJ1-2|12|.|few|TRBV9
CASSAARYGYTF
TGTGCCAGCAGCGCAGCCCGGTATGGCTACACCTTC
>TRBJ1-1|16|.|.|TRBV4-3
CASSPRGHSQAPEAFF
TGCGCCAGCAGCCCTCGAGGTCACAGTCAGGCGCCTGAAGCTTTCTTT
>TRBJ2-1|14|.|.|TRBV19
CASSSRGSYNEQFF
TGTGCCAGTAGTTCGCGGGGCTCCTACAATGAGCAGTTCTTC
>TRBJ1-5|13|.|.|TRBV7-9
CASSLVGEQPQHF
TGTGCCAGCAGCTTAGTGGGGGAACAGCCCCAGCATTTT
>TRBJ2-3|13|.|.|TRBV18
CASSSQGTDTQYF
TGTGCCAGCTCATCTCAGGGTACAGATACGCAGTATTTT
>TRBJ2-2|16|TRBD2|.|TRBV7-9
CASSSSSGIIPGELFF
TGTGCCAGCAGCTCATCTAGCGGGATCATCCCCGGGGAGCTGTTTTTT
>TRBJ2-1|12|TRBD1|.|TRBV28
CAGQGGYNEQFF
TGTGCCGGACAGGGAGGTTACAATGAGCAGTTCTTC
>TRBJ2-1|17|TRBD2|.|TRBV19
CASSLNLGAGGPYEQFF
TGTGCCAGTAGTCTGAACCTCGGGGCGGGAGGCCCCTATGAGCAGTTCTTC
>TRBJ1-4|18|TRBD1|.|TRBV28
CASRRQGVVDATNEKLFF
TGTGCCAGCAGGAGACAGGGGGTTGTCGATGCAACTAATGAAAAACTGTTTTTT
>TRBJ2-7|14|TRBD2|.|TRBV4-2
CASSQALAGLEQYF
TGTGCCAGCAGCCAAGCACTAGCGGGACTCGAGCAGTACTTC
>TRBJ2-7|15|TRBD1|few|TRBV18
CASSPDRDRFYEQYF
TGTGCCAGCTCACCAGACCGGGACAGGTTCTACGAGCAGTACTTC
>TRBJ2-2|15|TRBD2|.|TRBV7-9
CASSLIAGGTGELFF
TGTGCCAGCAGCCTCATAGCGGGGGGGACCGGGGAGCTGTTTTTT
>TRBJ1-2|13|TRBD1|.|TRBV6-5
CASSYGQESGYTF
TGTGCCAGCAGTTACGGACAGGAGAGTGGCTACACCTTC
>TRBJ2-1|14|.|.|TRBV7-8
CASSSSTANNEQFF
TGTGCCAGCAGCTCGAGTACAGCGAACAATGAGCAGTTCTTC
>TRBJ1-5|15|.|once|TRBV6-1
CASSSGGSSNQPQHF
TGTGCCAGCAGTTCCGGAGGGAGTAGCAATCAGCCCCAGCATTTT
>TRBJ2-5|15|TRBD1|.|TRBV28
CASIPGQGAGETQYF
TGTGCCAGCATCCCGGGACAGGGGGCGGGAGAGACCCAGTACTTC
>TRBJ2-5|13|.|once|TRBV11-2
CASSWKYQETQYF
TGTGCCAGCAGCTGGAAGTATCAAGAGACCCAGTACTTC
>TRBJ1-2|17|.|.|TRBV9
CASSVEGIFRKNYGYTF
TGTGCCAGCAGCGTAGAGGGTATTTTTCGGAAGAACTATGGCTACACCTTC
>TRBJ2-3|19|.|.|TRBV28
CASSPGLFALARRTDTQYF
TGTGCCAGCAGCCCTGGACTTTTTGCCCTAGCGCGGCGCACAGATACGCAGTATTTT
>TRBJ2-7|13|.|few|TRBV7-2
CASSLAEGREQYF
TGTGCCAGCAGCTTAGCAGAGGGGAGGGAGCAGTACTTC
>TRBJ2-1|16|TRBD2|.|TRBV29-1
CSVEVGTSGSMYEQFF
TGCAGCGTTGAAGTCGGGACTAGCGGGAGTATGTATGAGCAGTTCTTC
>TRBJ2-1|16|.|.|TRBV7-6
CASSLGGSPYGDEQFF
TGTGCCAGCAGCTTAGGTGGGAGTCCCTACGGCGATGAGCAGTTCTTC
>TRBJ2-2|16|TRBD1|.|TRBV19
CASRWAGTANTGELFF
TGTGCCAGTAGATGGGCCGGGACAGCGAACACCGGGGAGCTGTTTTTT
>TRBJ2-4|14|.|once|TRBV5-6
CASSAGPRGNIQYF
TGTGCCAGCAGCGCCGGGCCCAGGGGCAACATTCAGTACTTC
>TRBJ1-1|14|TRBD1|few|TRBV10-3
CAISEPGTDTEAFF
TGTGCCATCAGTGAACCCGGGACAGACACTGAAGCTTTCTTT
>TRBJ2-6|15|.|.|TRBV5-1
CASSSRDPGANVLTF
TGCGCCAGCAGCTCCAGGGACCCTGGGGCCAACGTCCTGACTTTC
>TRBJ2-7|14|.|.|TRBV7-2
CASSLERRSYEQYF
TGTGCCAGCAGCTTAGAGAGAAGGTCCTACGAGCAGTACTTC
>TRBJ2-3|16|TRBD2|.|TRBV7-6
CASSPRAGGPTDTQYF
TGTGCCAGCAGCCCTCGAGCGGGAGGGCCGACAGATACGCAGTATTTT
>TRBJ2-2|15|.|few|TRBV7-8
CASSFGPPGGGELFF
TGTGCCAGCAGCTTCGGACCACCTGGGGGCGGGGAGCTGTTTTTT
>TRBJ2-7|15|.|once|TRBV19
CASSIGTEGSYEQYF
TGTGCCAGTAGTATAGGGACAGAGGGCTCCTACGAGCAGTACTTC
>TRBJ1-5|15|.|.|TRBV25-1
CASSAQGYSNQPQHF
TGTGCCAGCAGTGCTCAGGGGTATAGCAATCAGCCCCAGCATTTT
>TRBJ2-7|18|TRBD1|.|TRBV4-3
CASSQDGLVQGAGDEQYF
TGCGCCAGCAGCCAAGATGGACTTGTGCAGGGGGCGGGCGACGAGCAGTACTTC
>TRBJ2-1|15|TRBD2|.|TRBV6-6
CASSKGLALYNEQFF
TGTGCCAGCAGCAAGGGACTAGCGCTTTACAATGAGCAGTTCTTC
>TRBJ1-2|15|.|.|TRBV6-5
CASSYSPYREYGYTF
TGTGCCAGCAGTTACTCGCCCTACAGGGAGTATGGCTACACCTTC
>TRBJ1-3|15|.|.|TRBV6-5
CASSVMGSSGNTIYF
TGTGCCAGCAGTGTGATGGGGTCCTCTGGAAACACCATATATTTT
>TRBJ1-6|16|.|.|TRBV7-9
CASSSGQTSYNSPLHF
TGTGCCAGCAGCTCCGGACAGACCTCCTATAATTCACCCCTCCACTTT
>TRBJ2-3|15|TRBD1|.|TRBV27
CASSAPGGSADTQYF
TGTGCCAGCAGTGCACCAGGGGGCAGCGCAGATACGCAGTATTTT
>TRBJ2-7|15|.|.|TRBV23-1
CASSHPPDRPYEQYF
TGCGCCAGCAGTCATCCCCCGGACAGACCCTACGAGCAGTACTTC
>TRBJ1-4|17|TRBD1|.|TRBV4-3
CASSQVGTGITNEKLFF
TGCGCCAGCAGCCAAGTCGGGACAGGAATAACTAATGAAAAACTGTTTTTT
>TRBJ2-5|14|TRBD1|.|TRBV5-1
CASTRTGEQETQYF
TGCGCCAGCACCCGGACAGGGGAACAAGAGACCCAGTACTTC
>TRBJ2-6|18|.|once|TRBV4-2
CASSADYARASGANVLTF
TGTGCCAGCAGCGCAGATTACGCTCGGGCCTCTGGGGCCAACGTCCTGACTTTC
>TRBJ1-1|13|.|.|TRBV28
CASSFGLITEAFF
TGTGCCAGCAGTTTCGGCCTCATTACTGAAGCTTTCTTT
>TRBJ2-3|15|.|.|TRBV6-6
CASSPQDYSTDTQYF
TGTGCCAGCAGTCCGCAGGATTACAGCACAGATACGCAGTATTTT
>TRBJ2-3|15|.|.|TRBV5-1
CASSLQPQSTDTQYF
TGCGCCAGCAGCTTGCAGCCTCAGAGCACAGATACGCAGTATTTT